These 9 T cell receptor beta chains share one sample of origin, sequenced in a study of shared T cell receptors in the human thymus. The method was immunoSEQ multiplex PCR; TCRdb's version includes in-frame clones alone and lacks a portion of them. Here the sample spans 600,000 to 900,000 clones, approximately 85% being singletons. The same data also contributed to another study, on human thymus T cells.

Sequenced: thymocytes. Every receptor here comes from a girl under three years old with a congenital heart defect.

J is TRBJ1-2 and V is TRBV4-3; 7 bases map to TRBD1. CDR1 LGHNA and CDR2 YSLEER come from the germline V gene. This CDR3 has 16 residues. Losses at the gene ends were 0 bases for V and 10 bases for J; bases not matched to a gene: 14. CDR3 region: CASSQDGGLGGRSYTF. The CDR3 region has the DNA TGCGCCAGCAGCCAAGATGGGGGGCTAGGGGGCCGTTCCTACACCTTC.

The chain has TRBV6-1 and TRBJ2-7; perhaps TRBD2 as D (6 bases). From germline, CDR1 is MNHNS and CDR2 SASEGT. The V end was cut by 1 base, the J end by 2 bases, with 12 bases between. This CDR3 has 15 amino acids. The CDR3 loop reads CASSEVLGGTYEQYF. The CDR3 nucleotides read TGTGCCAGCAGTGAAGTTCTGGGGGGTACCTACGAGCAGTACTTC.

This clone was observed a few times. The CDR3 here is CASSLSGDLSPCIARNNEQFF. In DNA, the CDR3 is TGCGCCAGCAGCTTGTCAGGGGACCTCTCTCCATGTATAGCCCGAAACAATGAGCAGTTCTTC. This sequence joins TRBV5-1 and TRBJ2-1; D might be TRBD1 (6 bases). CDR1 and CDR2 from the germline V gene are SGHRS and YFSETQ. The CDR3 sequence is 21 residues long. V lost 1 base to trimming and J lost 5 bases, with 31 bases between them.

The CDR3 nucleotides read TGTGCCAGCAGGAGCATTTCTAGGAAGCCCAGCTACTCCTACGAGCAGTACTTC. Protein sequence: CASRSISRKPSYSYEQYF. V usage is TRBV5-6 and J usage is TRBJ2-7; no reliable D call. CDR1 is SGHDT, CDR2 YYEEEE, per germline. The V end was cut by 5 bases, the J end by 0 bases, with 24 bases between. The CDR3 runs 18 residues.

The chain combines TRBV6-1 with TRBJ2-7; 10 bases align to TRBD1. The J segment lost 4 bases and the V segment lost 4 bases, leaving 19 bases of the junction unmatched. CDR1 is MNHNS and CDR2 is SASEGT in the germline V gene. This CDR3 is 19 amino acids long. CDR3 DNA sequence: TGTGCCAGCAGTGGCTGGGTAAACGGACAGGGGGAAAGCGAGTACGAGCAGTACTTC. It is translated as CASSGWVNGQGESEYEQYF.

The rearrangement uses TRBV7-2 and TRBJ1-1; the match to TRBD1 covers 9 bases. CDR3 size: 18 residues. The V gene's germline CDR1 is SGHTA and CDR2 FQGNSA. V lost 4 bases to trimming and J lost 3 bases; unmatched junction nucleotides: 15. CDR3 sequence (DNA): TGTGCCAGCAGCTCAGAGAGGACAGGGGTCGGCAAGGACACTGAAGCTTTCTTT. Its protein is CASSSERTGVGKDTEAFF.

The rearrangement joins TRBV5-6 to TRBJ1-1; D not resolved. This CDR3 comprises 15 residues. Germline values: CDR1 SGHDT, CDR2 YYEEEE. V was pared by 1 base and J by 4 bases, with 14 bases between. CDR3 protein: CASSLTGRVATEAFF. The CDR3 DNA reads TGTGCCAGCAGCTTGACCGGGAGGGTGGCCACTGAAGCTTTCTTT.

The rearrangement joins TRBV27 to TRBJ2-1, with 8 positions matching TRBD1. This CDR3 comprises 14 residues. The ends lost 6 bases at V and 4 bases at J; junction bases unmatched: 5. Germline assignment: CDR1 MNHEY and CDR2 SMNVEV (reference sequence). As DNA, the CDR3 is TGTGCCAGCAGGAGGGGACAGGATTACAATGAGCAGTTCTTC. Its translation: CASRRGQDYNEQFF.

Only one count was recorded for this clone. The chain uses TRBV5-1 and TRBJ2-2, with D unresolved. The germline V gene encodes CDR1 SGHRS and CDR2 YFSETQ. This CDR3 is 15 amino acids long. V dropped 4 bases and J dropped 0 bases, with 10 bases sitting between them. The DNA of the CDR3 is TGCGCCAGCAGCAAGAGCCGTTCGAACACCGGGGAGCTGTTTTTT. This gives the protein CASSKSRSNTGELFF.